The entry below describes one T cell receptor beta chain. Its antigen is not yet known. The sample holds no much larger clone one base away, and base qualities are not on file. For this chain, trimming is 4 bases at the V end and 4 bases at the J end, and the number of junction bases without a gene match is 2. The germline V gene encodes CDR1 LNHDA and CDR2 SQIVND (reference sequence). Taken from cysteine to phenylalanine, the CDR3 has 15 residues. The read is trimmed to its CDR3 DNA, 45 bases read in frame from base 1. Healthy HIV-negative adults with no recently reported acute infections or vaccinations were included as donors. Only Caucasian adults living in Nashville, Tennessee, USA were represented among the donors. For unsorted samples, roughly 81 million PBMCs were counted and genomic DNA was extracted with the QIAamp DNA Blood Mini kit. After blood collection by leukapheresis, PBMCs were isolated using Ficoll-Histopaque density gradient centrifugation and then cryopreserved in the vapor phase of liquid nitrogen.

Using the deep immunoSEQ assay, multiplex PCR amplified TCR CDR3 regions from genomic DNA. Extracted genomic DNA from each cell subset was spread evenly across all wells of several immunoSEQ 96-well plates, with each plate serving as a replicate. For unsorted PBMC, each replicate PCR was loaded with about 270 ng genomic DNA, equivalent to roughly 31,000 T cell genomes. Ten immunoSEQ deep assay plates were used to sequence the unsorted PBMC genomic DNA. The purified libraries were quantified using a Qubit 3.0 fluorometer, sized with a Bioanalyzer 2100, and then quantified again using the KAPA Library Quantification kit. Each immunoSEQ 96-well plate was sequenced on its own single-read 150-cycle Illumina NextSeq 550 flow cell. On the authors' methods: Because the immunoSEQ output held only junctional sequences and lacked quality scores, the filtering could not match the filtering applied to full-length reads. Sequences were annotated with PyIR, a Python wrapper for IgBLAST v1.9, using IMGT germline references to assign V/J genes and CDR3. Reads were filtered out if the reads had weak V/J assignments (E-value above 1e-6), no CDR3, stop codons, out-of-frame junctions, or ambiguous translated residues. V3J clonotypes were defined as sequences sharing an identical inferred V gene, J gene, and CDR3 amino acid sequence. Percentage overlap between repertoires was computed as shared unique clonotypes divided by the size of the smaller repertoire. RTK rarefaction, the Chao1 estimator, and Recon v2.1 estimates of unobserved clonotypes were used to assess repertoire richness. What TCRdb holds here is the immuneACCESS table cut down to in-frame rearrangements. Part of the clones is not present; checked against another copy, under half of the missing clones reflect an unresolved V gene, and the others are unexplained. The DNA gave D and trimming, while V, J and clone size come from that table. The sample table contains about 470,000 clones; only one count was recorded for around 79% of them. Around 13% of the sample lies in the top ten.

The data stem from a study of shared clonotypes between healthy human individuals (dated by TCRdb to the early 2020s). Turning to the overall study: The cohort comprised a couple of women and a few men aged 18 to 49 years. To estimate repertoire size and how much clonotype sharing occurs between individuals, the study deeply sequenced the blood TCR repertoires of about five healthy adults. To increase sequencing depth and limit assay-specific biases, different laboratories used diverse techniques to prepare libraries and sequence TCR repertoires. Leukapheresis yielded between about 0.9 and 10 billion PBMCs per donor.

General findings and caveats noted by the study authors: Sampling was restricted to blood, and TCR repertoires in tissues likely differ from the TCR repertoires found in blood. Pairwise subsampling led to the expectation that sequencing depth would affect the degree of clonotype sharing among donors. The genetic and exposure-history diversity represented was limited by the small number of donors.

The sequence was collected from a woman aged 40 to 49 in good health. Some clones in this sample may be carry-over from other donors' samples. The specimen was PBMCs. This chain joins TRBV19 to TRBJ2-1, and TRBD2 matches 12 of the central bases. For the CDR3, the sequence is CASSTGLAGYNEQFF. The DNA reads TGTGCCAGTAGTACCGGACTAGCGGGGTACAATGAGCAGTTCTTC.